This TCR beta chain was sequenced during a study of OX40 agonist ivuxolimab in advanced cancers. Overall study: The group had a mean age of about 65 years, ranged from about 20 to 85, and was roughly 83% male. Antecedent anti-PD-1, anti-PD-L1 or anti-CTLA-4 therapy was permissible, with around 41% having received some.

The V gene's germline CDR1 is LNHDA and CDR2 SQIVND (reference sequence). V lost 7 bases and J 3 bases, leaving 11 bases between the germline ends. The CDR3 length is 13 residues. The study sampled blood at baseline, cycle 4 day 1, and cycle 7 day 1. Only in-frame clones appear in the TCRdb table, and some are missing; sequencing was by immunoSEQ multiplex PCR. The sample holds about 24,000 clones; 65% to 85% are singletons and the top ten take around 18%. The chain has TRBV19 and TRBJ2-3; D is possibly TRBD2 (6 bases). This TCR derives from an adult with an advanced solid tumor such as melanoma, head and neck, liver or kidney cancer. The specimen was CD4+ or CD8+ T cells sorted from blood, collected in a trial of the OX40 agonist ivuxolimab. CDR3 residues: CASTNGGTDTQYF. DNA of the CDR3: TGTGCCAGTACCAATGGGGGGACAGATACGCAGTATTTT.